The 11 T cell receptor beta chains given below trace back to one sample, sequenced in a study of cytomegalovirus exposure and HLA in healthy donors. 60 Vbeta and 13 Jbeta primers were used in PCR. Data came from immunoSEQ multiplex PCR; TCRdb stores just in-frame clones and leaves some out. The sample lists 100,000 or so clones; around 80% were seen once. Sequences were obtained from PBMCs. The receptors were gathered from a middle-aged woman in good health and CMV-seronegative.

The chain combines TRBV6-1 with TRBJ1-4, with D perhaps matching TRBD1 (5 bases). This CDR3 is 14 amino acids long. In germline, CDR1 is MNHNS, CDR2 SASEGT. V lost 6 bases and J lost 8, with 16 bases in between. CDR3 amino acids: CASSAVWGGEKLFF. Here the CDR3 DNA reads TGTGCCAGCAGCGCTGTTTGGGGCGGAGAAAAACTGTTTTTT.

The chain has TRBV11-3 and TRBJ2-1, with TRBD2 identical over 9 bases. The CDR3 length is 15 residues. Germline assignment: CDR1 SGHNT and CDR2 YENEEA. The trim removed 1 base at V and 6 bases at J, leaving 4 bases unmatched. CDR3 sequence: CASSLASGTTNEQFF. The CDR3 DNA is TGTGCCAGCAGCTTAGCTAGCGGGACAACCAATGAGCAGTTCTTC.

CDR3 protein: CASSISAGAYEQYF. The CDR3 nucleotides read TGTGCCAGTAGTATCTCGGCGGGGGCCTACGAGCAGTACTTC. The chain uses TRBV19 and TRBJ2-5, with 7 positions matching TRBD2. The end of the DNA aligns better with TRBJ2-7, so the J call may be wrong. Germline V gene data show CDR1 as LNHDA and CDR2 as SQIVND (reference sequence). The CDR3 covers 14 residues.

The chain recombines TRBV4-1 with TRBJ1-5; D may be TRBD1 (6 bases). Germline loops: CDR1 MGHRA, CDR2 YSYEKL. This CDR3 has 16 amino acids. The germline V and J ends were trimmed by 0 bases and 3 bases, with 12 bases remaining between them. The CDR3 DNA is TGCGCCAGCAGCCAAGATCTTCGGACAGTCAATCAGCCCCAGCATTTT. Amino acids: CASSQDLRTVNQPQHF.

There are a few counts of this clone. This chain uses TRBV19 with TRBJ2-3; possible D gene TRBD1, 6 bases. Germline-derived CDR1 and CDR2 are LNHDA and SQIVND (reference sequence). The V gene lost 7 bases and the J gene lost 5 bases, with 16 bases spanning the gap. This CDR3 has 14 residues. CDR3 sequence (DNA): TGTGCCAGTATGGATGGGACAACGGTAGATACGCAGTATTTT. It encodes CASMDGTTVDTQYF.

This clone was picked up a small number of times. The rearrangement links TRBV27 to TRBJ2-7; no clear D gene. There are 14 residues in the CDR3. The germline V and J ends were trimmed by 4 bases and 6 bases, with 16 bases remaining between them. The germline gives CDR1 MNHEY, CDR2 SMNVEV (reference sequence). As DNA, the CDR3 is TGTGCCAGCAGTTGGCTACAGTCTGGGTCCGAGCAGTACTTC. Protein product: CASSWLQSGSEQYF.

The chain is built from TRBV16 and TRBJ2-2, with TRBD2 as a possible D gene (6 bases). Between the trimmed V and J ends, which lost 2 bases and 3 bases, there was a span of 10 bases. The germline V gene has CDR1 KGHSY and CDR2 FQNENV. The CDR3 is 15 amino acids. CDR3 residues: CASSQVREDTGELFF. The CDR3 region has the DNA TGTGCCAGCAGCCAAGTCAGGGAGGACACCGGGGAGCTGTTTTTT.

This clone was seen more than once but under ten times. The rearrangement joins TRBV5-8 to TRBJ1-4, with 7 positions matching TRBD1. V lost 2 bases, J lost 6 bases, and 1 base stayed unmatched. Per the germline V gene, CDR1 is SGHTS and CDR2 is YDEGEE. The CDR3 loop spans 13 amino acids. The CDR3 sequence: CASSFDRDEKLFF. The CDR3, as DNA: TGTGCCAGCAGCTTTGACAGGGATGAAAAACTGTTTTTT.

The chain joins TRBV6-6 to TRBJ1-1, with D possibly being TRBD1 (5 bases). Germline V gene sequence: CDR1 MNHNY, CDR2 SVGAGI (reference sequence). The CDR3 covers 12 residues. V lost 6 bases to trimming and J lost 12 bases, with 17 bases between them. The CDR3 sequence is CASSPTRGGTFF. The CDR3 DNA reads TGTGCCAGCAGCCCTACTAGGGGAGGGACTTTCTTT.

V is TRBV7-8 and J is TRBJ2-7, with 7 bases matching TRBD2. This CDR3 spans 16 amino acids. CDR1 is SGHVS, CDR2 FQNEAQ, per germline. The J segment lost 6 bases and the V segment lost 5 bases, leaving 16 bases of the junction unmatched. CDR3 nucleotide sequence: TGTGCCAGCAGCCCGGGCGGGCGGGGGTCGAATAGCGAGCAGTACTTC. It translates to CASSPGGRGSNSEQYF.

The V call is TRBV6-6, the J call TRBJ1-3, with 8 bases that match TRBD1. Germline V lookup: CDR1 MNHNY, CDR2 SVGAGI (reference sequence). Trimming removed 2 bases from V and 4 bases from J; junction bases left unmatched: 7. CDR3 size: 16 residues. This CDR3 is CASSYGGQGSGNTIYF. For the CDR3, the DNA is TGTGCCAGCAGTTACGGAGGACAGGGTTCCGGAAACACCATATATTTT.